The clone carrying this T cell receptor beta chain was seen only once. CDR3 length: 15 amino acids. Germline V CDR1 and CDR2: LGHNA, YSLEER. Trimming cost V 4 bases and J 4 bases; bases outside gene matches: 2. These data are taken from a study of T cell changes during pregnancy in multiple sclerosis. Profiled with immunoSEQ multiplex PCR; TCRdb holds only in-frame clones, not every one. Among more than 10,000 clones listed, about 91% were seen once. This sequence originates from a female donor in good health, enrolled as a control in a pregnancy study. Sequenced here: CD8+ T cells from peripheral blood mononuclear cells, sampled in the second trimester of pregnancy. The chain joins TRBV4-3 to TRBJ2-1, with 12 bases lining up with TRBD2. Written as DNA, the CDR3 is TGCGCCAGCAGCCCCGGGACTAGCGGGTACAATGAGCAGTTCTTC. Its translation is CASSPGTSGYNEQFF.